The 27 T cell receptor beta chains below all came from one sample that was sequenced in a study of beta chain features in type 1 diabetes. Sequencing targeted expressed TCRB transcripts, as all isolated RNA had been reverse transcribed. The table came from immunoSEQ multiplex PCR; TCRdb's copy has only in-frame clones and leaves some out. The sample holds 900,000 or so clones, under 20% seen once. Sequenced: naive CD4+ T cells from blood. The source of these receptors is a woman aged 18-35 years in good health.

This clone was seen a few times. V is TRBV29-1 and J is TRBJ1-2; TRBD1 might be the D (6 bases). Per germline, CDR1 SQVTM and CDR2 ANQGSEA. The CDR3 spans 12 residues. Trimming cost V 5 bases and J 8 bases, with 15 bases left between them. The CDR3 protein is CSVLGGLRGYTF. The CDR3 DNA reads as TGCAGCGTTCTGGGGGGCCTTAGAGGCTACACCTTC. Full variable domain (outside the CDR3, taken from reference TRBV29-1 and TRBJ1-2): SAVISQKPSRDICQRGTSLTIQCQVDSQVTMMFWYRQQPGQSLTLIATANQGSEATYESGFVIDKFPISRPNLTFSTLTVSNMSPEDSSIYLCSVLGGLRGYTFGSGTRLTVV.

The chain joins TRBV7-9 to TRBJ1-1, with 9 bases matching TRBD1. The J segment lost 6 bases and the V segment lost 10 bases, leaving 9 bases of the junction unmatched. Germline-derived CDR1 and CDR2 are SEHNR and FQNEAQ (reference sequence). CDR3 size: 13 residues. CDR3 in DNA: TGTGCCACCCGGGACAGGGTCGTTGCTGAAGCTTTCTTT. Amino acids: CATRDRVVAEAFF.

The J gene is TRBJ2-1, the V gene TRBV25-1; D could derive from TRBD1 or TRBD2 (5 bases each). In germline, CDR1 is MGHDK, CDR2 SYGVNS. V lost 5 bases to trimming and J lost 0 bases, with 14 bases between them. CDR3 length: 16 amino acids. The CDR3 nucleotides are TGTGCCAGCAGTCGCATAATAGGGACCTCCTACAATGAGCAGTTCTTC. It encodes CASSRIIGTSYNEQFF.

V gene TRBV9 combines with J gene TRBJ2-4; D assignment may be TRBD1 or TRBD2 (5 bases each). This CDR3 is 13 amino acids long. The germline V gene encodes CDR1 SGDLS and CDR2 YYNGEE. Deletions cut 4 bases from V and 7 bases from J, with 12 bases between. DNA for the CDR3: TGTGCCAGCAGCACCGGGACGGCCAACATTCAGTACTTC. The encoded protein is CASSTGTANIQYF.

In its sample, this clone was seen a few times. Other DNA sequences in this specimen translate into the identical CDR3. The V gene is TRBV20-1, the J gene TRBJ2-1, with no clear D. The germline V gene has CDR1 DFQATT and CDR2 SNEGSKA (reference sequence). The CDR3 is 10 residues long. V dropped 3 bases and J dropped 6 bases, with 3 bases sitting between them. This chain's CDR3 is CSASSNEQFF. CDR3 DNA sequence: TGCAGTGCTAGTAGCAATGAGCAGTTCTTC.

The gene calls are TRBV7-9 and TRBJ2-3; the match to TRBD1 covers 10 bases. Germline V gene data show CDR1 as SEHNR and CDR2 as FQNEAQ (reference sequence). CDR3 length equals 14 residues. V lost 0 bases to trimming and J lost 14 bases; unmatched junction nucleotides: 8. The CDR3 coding sequence is TGTGCCAGCAGCTTAGCCTCACGGGACAGGGGCCTGTATTTT. It encodes CASSLASRDRGLYF.

This chain joins TRBV28 and TRBJ2-1; D unclear. Germline loops: CDR1 MDHEN, CDR2 SYDVKM. This CDR3 spans 13 amino acids. V lost 6 bases, J lost 6 bases, and 12 bases lay in between. The CDR3 bases are TGTGCCAGCAGCGGGCTGATGGGCAATGAGCAGTTCTTC. Translation: CASSGLMGNEQFF.

V and J are TRBV6-6 and TRBJ2-3, with D possibly TRBD2 on 6 matching bases. Germline loops: CDR1 MNHNY, CDR2 SVGAGI (reference sequence). Trimming took off 7 bases at V and 3 bases at J, with 14 bases between the two ends. This CDR3 has 14 residues. The CDR3 nucleotides are TGTGCCAGCACCCGACTAGTGGAGACAGATACGCAGTATTTT. Its translation is CASTRLVETDTQYF.

Points on this clone: Other DNA sequences from this sample encode an identical CDR3 as well. This rearrangement joins TRBV10-3 to TRBJ2-5; tentative D call: TRBD2 (5 bases). The V gene's germline CDR1 is ENHRY and CDR2 SYGVKD. V lost 8 bases and J lost 3, with 7 bases in between. The CDR3 loop spans 11 amino acids. CDR3 loop: CAIRGEETQYF. CDR3 coding DNA: TGTGCCATCCGGGGAGAAGAGACCCAGTACTTC.

The gene calls are TRBV5-6 and TRBJ1-1, with D uncertain. The CDR3 has 15 amino acids. CDR1 is SGHDT and CDR2 is YYEEEE in the germline V gene. Trimming cost V 2 bases and J 0 bases, with 11 bases left between them. CDR3 nucleotides: TGTGCCAGCAGCTTCCTTGATCGCGTGAACACTGAAGCTTTCTTT. It yields the protein CASSFLDRVNTEAFF.

The chain carries TRBV5-1 and TRBJ2-5; no clear D. The germline V gene has CDR1 SGHRS and CDR2 YFSETQ. V was trimmed by 4 bases and J by 2 bases, leaving 12 bases between them. The CDR3 is made up of 14 amino acids. As DNA, the CDR3 is TGCGCCAGCAGCCCTAAGACGAAGCAAGAGACCCAGTACTTC. Translation gives CASSPKTKQETQYF.

The genes are TRBV5-1 and TRBJ2-6; 11 nucleotides line up with TRBD2. The germline CDR1 and CDR2 sequences are SGHRS and YFSETQ. The CDR3 covers 18 residues. The V segment lost 3 bases and the J segment 0 bases; nucleotides outside the gene matches: 5. In DNA form, the CDR3 reads TGCGCCAGCAGCTCGACTAGCGGGACGAGCTCTGGGGCCAACGTCCTGACTTTC. It codes for CASSSTSGTSSGANVLTF.

This chain uses TRBV7-9 with TRBJ2-7; TRBD1 aligns across 10 bases. Germline V gene sequence: CDR1 SEHNR, CDR2 FQNEAQ (reference sequence). V was clipped by 1 base and J by 5 bases; unmatched bases: 14. The length of the CDR3 is 18 residues. The CDR3 region has the DNA TGTGCCAGCAGCTTAGGTCCCCAGGACAGGGGGGGTGTTGACGAGCAGTACTTC. Protein: CASSLGPQDRGGVDEQYF.

The table lists this clone with a few counts. This chain connects TRBV4-1 to TRBJ2-1; D perhaps matches TRBD2 (5 bases). Germline V CDR1 and CDR2: MGHRA, YSYEKL. Trimming took off 4 bases at V and 8 bases at J, with 21 bases between the two ends. The CDR3 runs to 16 residues. As DNA, the CDR3 is TGCGCCAGCAGCCGGGCCTCTAGCCCCCTTGGGGATGAGCAGTTCTTC. Its translation is CASSRASSPLGDEQFF.

This clone has just a few counts. The rearrangement links TRBV18 to TRBJ1-1; 10 bases align to TRBD1. Unmatched junction bases numbered 8, after V lost 3 bases and J lost 4 bases. The CDR3 has 16 amino acids. Germline-derived CDR1 and CDR2 are KGHSH and LQKENI. The CDR3 bases are TGTGCCAGCTCACCCCGGAGCCGGACAGGGGGCACTGAAGCTTTCTTT. Translation: CASSPRSRTGGTEAFF.

This clone appeared a few times. The chain joins TRBV7-2 to TRBJ1-5; no firm D call. Trimming pared 1 base from V and 6 bases from J, leaving 10 bases between. This CDR3 region has 14 residues. The germline V gene encodes CDR1 SGHTA and CDR2 FQGNSA. CDR3: CASSLGGELQPQHF. The CDR3 DNA is TGTGCCAGCAGCTTAGGCGGAGAACTTCAGCCCCAGCATTTT.

CDR3 protein: CRGGINEQFF. CDR3 nucleotide sequence: TGCCGAGGTGGGATCAATGAGCAGTTCTTC. This chain links TRBV20-1 with TRBJ2-1; D unresolved. The CDR3 consists of 10 residues. The germline V gene encodes CDR1 DFQATT and CDR2 SNEGSKA (reference sequence).

This clone was seen a few times. The rearrangement uses TRBV19 and TRBJ2-7, with 10 nucleotides matching TRBD1. The CDR3 runs 14 residues. V trimming: 5 bases; J trimming: 2 bases; junction bases outside the gene matches: 3. From germline, CDR1 is LNHDA and CDR2 SQIVND (reference sequence). The CDR3 here is CASSPGQGTYEQYF. The CDR3, as DNA: TGTGCCAGTAGTCCGGGACAGGGGACCTACGAGCAGTACTTC.

The rearrangement joins TRBV18 to TRBJ2-5, with a possible D match to TRBD1 (6 bases). This CDR3 is 14 amino acids long. Germline values: CDR1 KGHSH, CDR2 LQKENI. V lost 4 bases and J lost 3, with 12 bases in between. CDR3 in DNA: TGTGCCAGCTCACGCCCAAACAGGGAAGAGACCCAGTACTTC. This sequence encodes CASSRPNREETQYF. Drawing the rest from reference TRBV18 and TRBJ2-5, the complete variable domain is NAGVMQNPRHLVRRRGQEARLRCSPMKGHSHVYWYRQLPEEGLKFMVYLQKENIIDESGMPKERFSAEFPKEGPSILRIQQVVRGDSAAYFCASSRPNREETQYFGPGTRLLVL.

The chain joins TRBV5-4 to TRBJ2-2; D may correspond to TRBD1 or TRBD2 (5 bases each). V lost 3 bases to trimming and J lost 0 bases, with 9 bases between them. This CDR3 is 15 amino acids long. The germline CDR1 and CDR2 sequences are SGHNT and YYREEE (reference sequence). The CDR3: CASSSGRSNTGELFF. The CDR3 DNA follows: TGTGCCAGCAGCTCGGGACGGTCGAACACCGGGGAGCTGTTTTTT.

This clone has only a few counts. V is TRBV29-1 and J is TRBJ2-5; no clear D gene. The J call may not be correct, given that the DNA end is closer to TRBJ2-7. This CDR3 comprises 14 residues. Germline V gives CDR1 SQVTM, CDR2 ANQGSEA. The CDR3 here is CSVEDPGRLNEQYF. CDR3 sequence (DNA): TGCAGCGTTGAAGATCCAGGCAGGTTGAACGAGCAGTACTTC.

V is TRBV7-9 and J is TRBJ2-1, with 8 positions matching TRBD1. CDR3 size: 13 residues. The V gene's germline CDR1 is SEHNR and CDR2 FQNEAQ (reference sequence). Trimming removed 6 bases from V and 6 bases from J; junction bases left unmatched: 4. CDR3 amino acids: CASRRTGSNEQFF. Here the CDR3 DNA reads TGTGCCAGCAGGAGGACAGGGAGCAATGAGCAGTTCTTC. The entire variable domain, with the rest obtained from reference TRBV7-9 and TRBJ2-1, is as follows: DTGVSQNPRHKITKRGQNVTFRCDPISEHNRLYWYRQTLGQGPEFLTYFQNEAQLEKSRLLSDRFSAERPKGSFSTLEIQRTEQGDSAMYLCASRRTGSNEQFFGPGTRLTVL.

This rearrangement joins TRBV5-4 to TRBJ2-5, with D hard to call. Looked up from germline, CDR1 is SGHNT and CDR2 is YYREEE (reference sequence). Trimming left V 4 bases short and J 6 bases short, with 10 bases between. CDR3 length: 12 amino acids. As DNA, the CDR3 is TGTGCCAGCAGCCAAGACCAGCAGACCCAGTACTTC. This codes for CASSQDQQTQYF.

The V gene is TRBV19, the J gene TRBJ2-1, with 7 nucleotides matching TRBD2. V lost 6 bases to trimming and J lost 10 bases; unmatched junction nucleotides: 6. Looked up from germline, CDR1 is LNHDA and CDR2 is SQIVND (reference sequence). The CDR3 covers 12 residues. CDR3 loop: CASSGSGKEQFF. In nucleotides, the CDR3 is TGTGCCAGTAGCGGGAGCGGGAAAGAGCAGTTCTTC.

V usage is TRBV7-8 and J usage is TRBJ2-1; D is perhaps TRBD2 (6 bases). Germline CDR1 is SGHVS and CDR2 is FQNEAQ. V was pared by 2 bases and J by 4 bases, with 15 bases between. CDR3 length equals 16 residues. The DNA of the CDR3 is TGTGCCAGCAGCTTAAATGAAGCGGGCCCTTACAATGAGCAGTTCTTC. Protein sequence: CASSLNEAGPYNEQFF.

As to this clone: Lacking the conserved final phenylalanine or tryptophan, this CDR3 likely reflects a read error. The limits of the CDR3 on the DNA are not certain, so only TCRdb's listed CDR3 is given. This chain connects TRBV13 to TRBJ2-7. The CDR3 has 11 residues if both end residues are counted. Germline V gives CDR1 PRHDT, CDR2 FYEKMQ (reference sequence). This CDR3 is CASSEAVAIRS.

This clone has only a few counts. V is TRBV18 and J is TRBJ2-7, with TRBD2 identical over 8 bases. Trimming removed 6 bases from V and 4 bases from J; junction bases left unmatched: 8. CDR1 and CDR2 from the germline V gene are KGHSH and LQKENI. The CDR3 consists of 14 residues. DNA for the CDR3: TGTGCCAGCTCCGAGCGGGGGCTAAGTTACGAGCAGTACTTC. It translates to CASSERGLSYEQYF.